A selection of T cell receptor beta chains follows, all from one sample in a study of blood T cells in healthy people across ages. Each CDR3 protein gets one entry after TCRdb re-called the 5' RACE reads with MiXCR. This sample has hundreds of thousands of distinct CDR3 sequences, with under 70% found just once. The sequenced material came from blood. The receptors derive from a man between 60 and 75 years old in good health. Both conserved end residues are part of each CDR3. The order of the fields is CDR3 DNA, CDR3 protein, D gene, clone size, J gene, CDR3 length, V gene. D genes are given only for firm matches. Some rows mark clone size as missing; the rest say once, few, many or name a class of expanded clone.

DNA: TGTGCCAGCAGCGTAGCGGCAGGGTACACTGAAGCTTTCTTT
CDR3: CASSVAAGYTEAFF
D: .
size: .
J: TRBJ1-1
length: 14
V: TRBV9

DNA: TGTGCCAGCACGGGCAGGGGAGGAGATACGCAGTATTTT
CDR3: CASTGRGGDTQYF
D: .
size: .
J: TRBJ2-3
length: 13
V: TRBV28

DNA: TGTGCCAGCAGCTTGGGACATCCGGGAGAGACCCAGTACTTC
CDR3: CASSLGHPGETQYF
D: .
size: few
J: TRBJ2-5
length: 14
V: TRBV5-4

DNA: TGTGCCAGCAGCTCCCGGGACGGAATCACAGATACGCAGTATTTT
CDR3: CASSSRDGITDTQYF
D: .
size: few
J: TRBJ2-3
length: 15
V: TRBV7-8

DNA: TGCAGTGCTAGGCGGGATACCCAGACGGAGCAGTTCTTC
CDR3: CSARRDTQTEQFF
D: .
size: .
J: TRBJ2-1
length: 13
V: TRBV20-1

DNA: TGTGCCAGCAGCTTAGATCCTGGCTCCTACGAGCAGTACTTC
CDR3: CASSLDPGSYEQYF
D: .
size: many
J: TRBJ2-7
length: 14
V: TRBV5-1

DNA: TGTGCCAGCAGCGCCCTAACAGCCGGGGGGGCCCAGTACTTC
CDR3: CASSALTAGGAQYF
D: TRBD2
size: .
J: TRBJ2-5
length: 14
V: TRBV9

DNA: TGCGCCAGCAGCCAAGTCTTAGGCGTTCGGTATGGCTACACCTTC
CDR3: CASSQVLGVRYGYTF
D: .
size: few
J: TRBJ1-2
length: 15
V: TRBV4-1

DNA: TGTGCCAGCAGCTTGGCCGGGACAGCCTTTTCCTACGAGCAGTACTTC
CDR3: CASSLAGTAFSYEQYF
D: TRBD1
size: few
J: TRBJ2-7
length: 16
V: TRBV5-5

DNA: TGTGCCAGTACACCGGGACAGGGAGTCGATGGCTACACCTTC
CDR3: CASTPGQGVDGYTF
D: TRBD1
size: once
J: TRBJ1-2
length: 14
V: TRBV4-2

DNA: TGTGCCAGCAGTCCCGGACAGGGCTTGGGCTATGGCTACACCTTC
CDR3: CASSPGQGLGYGYTF
D: TRBD1
size: few
J: TRBJ1-2
length: 15
V: TRBV28

DNA: TGTGCCAGCAGCCCCCTGTTTGGGACATTTTCCGATGAGCAGTTCTTC
CDR3: CASSPLFGTFSDEQFF
D: .
size: .
J: TRBJ2-1
length: 16
V: TRBV28

DNA: TGTGCCAGCAGTTGGGACAGGTCCCAAGAGACCCAGTACTTC
CDR3: CASSWDRSQETQYF
D: TRBD1
size: .
J: TRBJ2-5
length: 14
V: TRBV27

DNA: TGTGCCAGCAGCTTAGAGGGGCAGCCTAGCACAGATACGCAGTATTTT
CDR3: CASSLEGQPSTDTQYF
D: .
size: few
J: TRBJ2-3
length: 16
V: TRBV7-2

DNA: TGTGCCAGCAGCCAAGGCCTAGACAGAAAAAACACCGGGGAGCTGTTTTTT
CDR3: CASSQGLDRKNTGELFF
D: .
size: few
J: TRBJ2-2
length: 17
V: TRBV4-2

DNA: TGCAGTGCTAGTCGTACTAGCGGGGGGTACAATGAGCAGTTCTTC
CDR3: CSASRTSGGYNEQFF
D: TRBD2
size: .
J: TRBJ2-1
length: 15
V: TRBV20-1

DNA: TGCGCCAGCAGCCCAAGGACTAGCGGGGTTACGCAGGATACGCAGTATTTT
CDR3: CASSPRTSGVTQDTQYF
D: TRBD2
size: .
J: TRBJ2-3
length: 17
V: TRBV5-1

DNA: TGCGCCAGCAGCTTGGGGTGGGAGTCCTACGAGCAGTACTTC
CDR3: CASSLGWESYEQYF
D: .
size: .
J: TRBJ2-7
length: 14
V: TRBV5-1

DNA: TGTGCCAGCAGTAGGTTCCAGGGCTATAATTCACCCCTCCACTTT
CDR3: CASSRFQGYNSPLHF
D: .
size: .
J: TRBJ1-6
length: 15
V: TRBV12-3/TRBV12-4

DNA: TGCAGTGCTAGAGATCCCGGACAGGGAGAAGAGACCCAGTACTTC
CDR3: CSARDPGQGEETQYF
D: TRBD1
size: .
J: TRBJ2-5
length: 15
V: TRBV20-1

DNA: TGTGCCAGCCGGGGGATTTCCTCCTACGAGCAGTACTTC
CDR3: CASRGISSYEQYF
D: .
size: .
J: TRBJ2-7
length: 13
V: TRBV7-9

DNA: TGCAGTGCTAGAGATGCGGGGACAGGGGGCCTCTACACCTTC
CDR3: CSARDAGTGGLYTF
D: TRBD1
size: .
J: TRBJ1-2
length: 14
V: TRBV20-1

DNA: TGTGCCAGCAGTCTCCGGGACTGGGGATACGAGCAGTACTTC
CDR3: CASSLRDWGYEQYF
D: .
size: .
J: TRBJ2-7
length: 14
V: TRBV12-3/TRBV12-4

DNA: TGCAGTGCTAGATTGAATAGCGGCCCCCAAGAGACCCAGTACTTC
CDR3: CSARLNSGPQETQYF
D: .
size: few
J: TRBJ2-5
length: 15
V: TRBV20-1

DNA: TGTGCCAGCAGTGTGGACAGGGGGCCGGAGACCCAGTACTTC
CDR3: CASSVDRGPETQYF
D: TRBD1
size: .
J: TRBJ2-5
length: 14
V: TRBV6-1

DNA: TGTGCCAGTAAAGAACCGACAGGGATCTACGAGCAGTACTTC
CDR3: CASKEPTGIYEQYF
D: TRBD1
size: few
J: TRBJ2-7
length: 14
V: TRBV2

DNA: TGTGCCAGCAGTCCCTCGGGACAGCGAGCTAACTATGGCTACACCTTC
CDR3: CASSPSGQRANYGYTF
D: TRBD1
size: .
J: TRBJ1-2
length: 16
V: TRBV6-5

DNA: TGTGCCAGCAGTACCCAGGGGGGAATTGGCACAGATACGCAGTATTTT
CDR3: CASSTQGGIGTDTQYF
D: .
size: .
J: TRBJ2-3
length: 16
V: TRBV25-1

DNA: TGTGCCAGCAGTTTACGGCTAGACGGGAACTACGAGCAGTACTTC
CDR3: CASSLRLDGNYEQYF
D: .
size: .
J: TRBJ2-7
length: 15
V: TRBV27

DNA: TGTGCCAGCAGCGTAGAGACGGGAGATTTAGCTTTTGAGACCCAGTACTTC
CDR3: CASSVETGDLAFETQYF
D: .
size: few
J: TRBJ2-5
length: 17
V: TRBV9

DNA: TGTGCCAGCTCACCAGTTGTTACAGGGAAATATAATTCACCCCTCCACTTT
CDR3: CASSPVVTGKYNSPLHF
D: .
size: .
J: TRBJ1-6
length: 17
V: TRBV18

DNA: TGTGCCAGCAGTGAGGGGACAGGGTGGCAAAATGAGCAGTTCTTC
CDR3: CASSEGTGWQNEQFF
D: TRBD1
size: .
J: TRBJ2-1
length: 15
V: TRBV2

DNA: TGTGCCAGCAGCTCAACGAGCGGACCTCTGCTGGAGCAGTACTTC
CDR3: CASSSTSGPLLEQYF
D: .
size: .
J: TRBJ2-4
length: 15
V: TRBV7-8

DNA: TGTGCCAGCAGTTTAGTACGTGGGAATGGCTACACCTTC
CDR3: CASSLVRGNGYTF
D: .
size: few
J: TRBJ1-2
length: 13
V: TRBV12-3/TRBV12-4

DNA: TGCAGTGCTATGGAGGGCCCCAACAATGAAAAACTGTTTTTT
CDR3: CSAMEGPNNEKLFF
D: .
size: .
J: TRBJ1-4
length: 14
V: TRBV20-1

DNA: TGTGCCAGCAGCCAAGATCTAGGCGGCAGCCAAGAGACCCAGTACTTC
CDR3: CASSQDLGGSQETQYF
D: .
size: .
J: TRBJ2-5
length: 16
V: TRBV4-2

DNA: TGTGCTGAAAGCGGGCCTAGCGGGGCAGATACGCAGTATTTT
CDR3: CAESGPSGADTQYF
D: TRBD2
size: .
J: TRBJ2-3
length: 14
V: TRBV2

DNA: TGTGCCACCAGCAGAGTGGGGGCCGGGACAGGGGATGGTCAGCCCCAGCATTTT
CDR3: CATSRVGAGTGDGQPQHF
D: TRBD1
size: once
J: TRBJ1-5
length: 18
V: TRBV15

DNA: TGTGCCAGCAGCGCCGGGACAGGGATCGGTGGCTACACCTTC
CDR3: CASSAGTGIGGYTF
D: TRBD1
size: .
J: TRBJ1-2
length: 14
V: TRBV12-3/TRBV12-4

DNA: TGTGCCAGCAGTTCTCCGGCGGGGGCAACCTACGAGCAGTACTTC
CDR3: CASSSPAGATYEQYF
D: .
size: .
J: TRBJ2-7
length: 15
V: TRBV28

DNA: TGTGCCAGCAGCGAGTGGGCCGTCCTAGCGGGAGGGGCCCAGTACTTC
CDR3: CASSEWAVLAGGAQYF
D: TRBD2
size: once
J: TRBJ2-5
length: 16
V: TRBV14

DNA: TGTGCCAGCGCATCCGCAGGTCGGGGGCACGAGCAGTACTTC
CDR3: CASASAGRGHEQYF
D: .
size: .
J: TRBJ2-7
length: 14
V: TRBV2

DNA: TGTGCCAGCGACCGACTAGCGGAAAACACAGATACGCAGTATTTT
CDR3: CASDRLAENTDTQYF
D: TRBD2
size: .
J: TRBJ2-3
length: 15
V: TRBV6-5

DNA: TGTGCCAGCAGCTTATGGAATTCACCCCTCCACTTT
CDR3: CASSLWNSPLHF
D: .
size: .
J: TRBJ1-6
length: 12
V: TRBV7-9

DNA: TGTGCCAGCAGTTACTCGACGGGTTGGGAGACCCAGTACTTC
CDR3: CASSYSTGWETQYF
D: .
size: few
J: TRBJ2-5
length: 14
V: TRBV6-5

DNA: TGTGCCAGCAGCCAAGATCGGATCGGCGGGGGAGGGGAGACCCAGTACTTC
CDR3: CASSQDRIGGGGETQYF
D: TRBD2
size: few
J: TRBJ2-5
length: 17
V: TRBV3-1

DNA: TGCGCCAGCAGTGAGGACAGAATAGCAGCAGATACGCAGTATTTT
CDR3: CASSEDRIAADTQYF
D: .
size: .
J: TRBJ2-3
length: 15
V: TRBV10-2

DNA: TGTGCCAGCAGTTTAGCGGGACAGTCCTATGGCTACACCTTC
CDR3: CASSLAGQSYGYTF
D: TRBD1
size: few
J: TRBJ1-2
length: 14
V: TRBV27

DNA: TGTGCCAGCATAGACAGGGACACCTACGAGCAGTACTTC
CDR3: CASIDRDTYEQYF
D: TRBD1
size: few
J: TRBJ2-7
length: 13
V: TRBV6-2/TRBV6-3

DNA: TGCAGTGCTAGAGATCCTAGCGGGGAATCGGCCGGGGAGCTGTTTTTT
CDR3: CSARDPSGESAGELFF
D: TRBD2
size: .
J: TRBJ2-2
length: 16
V: TRBV20-1

DNA: TGCAGTGCTAGCCCCCGGCCCCTGACAGATACGCAGTATTTT
CDR3: CSASPRPLTDTQYF
D: .
size: .
J: TRBJ2-3
length: 14
V: TRBV20-1

DNA: TGTGCCGGCAGCCAAGAAACACGCCGGGGGAGCTCCTACAATGAGCAGTTCTTC
CDR3: CAGSQETRRGSSYNEQFF
D: .
size: .
J: TRBJ2-1
length: 18
V: TRBV4-2

DNA: TGTGCCAGCAGTTTCAGTCCAGGAAGCGAGCAGTACTTC
CDR3: CASSFSPGSEQYF
D: .
size: .
J: TRBJ2-7
length: 13
V: TRBV3-1

DNA: TGCAGTGCTAATAGCCTGACGATAAACTACGAGCAGTACTTC
CDR3: CSANSLTINYEQYF
D: .
size: .
J: TRBJ2-7
length: 14
V: TRBV20-1

DNA: TGCAGTGCTAGAGTGGTTATGAGACAGGGGGCTTGGTACCAAGAGACCCAGTACTTC
CDR3: CSARVVMRQGAWYQETQYF
D: TRBD1
size: .
J: TRBJ2-5
length: 19
V: TRBV20-1

DNA: TGCAGTGCTTCACGGCGCAACTATGGCTACACCTTC
CDR3: CSASRRNYGYTF
D: .
size: .
J: TRBJ1-2
length: 12
V: TRBV20-1

DNA: TGTGCCAGCAGCCCCCGAGGGGCCAGCCCAGATACGCAGTATTTT
CDR3: CASSPRGASPDTQYF
D: .
size: .
J: TRBJ2-3
length: 15
V: TRBV11-2

DNA: TGTGCCAGCAGCCGGGATCAGGGGGGAGCTTTCTTT
CDR3: CASSRDQGGAFF
D: TRBD1
size: few
J: TRBJ1-1
length: 12
V: TRBV3-1

DNA: TGTGCCAGCAGCGTAGGGACATGGACTGAAGCTTTCTTT
CDR3: CASSVGTWTEAFF
D: .
size: .
J: TRBJ1-1
length: 13
V: TRBV9

DNA: TGCAGCGTCGGACAGGGGGCAATCAATAAGCAGTTCTTC
CDR3: CSVGQGAINKQFF
D: TRBD1
size: once
J: TRBJ2-1
length: 13
V: TRBV29-1